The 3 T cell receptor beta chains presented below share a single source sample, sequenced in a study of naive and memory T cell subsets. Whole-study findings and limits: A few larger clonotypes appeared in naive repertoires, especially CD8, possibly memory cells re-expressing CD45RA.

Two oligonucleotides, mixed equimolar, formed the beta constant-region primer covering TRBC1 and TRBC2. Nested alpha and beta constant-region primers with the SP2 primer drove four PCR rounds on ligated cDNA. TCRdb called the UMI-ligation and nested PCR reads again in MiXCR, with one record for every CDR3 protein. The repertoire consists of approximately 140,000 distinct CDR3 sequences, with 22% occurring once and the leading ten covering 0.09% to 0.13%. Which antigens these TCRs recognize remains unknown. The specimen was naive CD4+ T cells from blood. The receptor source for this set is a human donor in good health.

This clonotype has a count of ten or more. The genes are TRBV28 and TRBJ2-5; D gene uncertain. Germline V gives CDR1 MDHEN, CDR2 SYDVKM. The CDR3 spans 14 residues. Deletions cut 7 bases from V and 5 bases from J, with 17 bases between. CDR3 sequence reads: CASTPVWGSETQYF. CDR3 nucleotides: TGTGCCAGCACCCCTGTATGGGGTTCGGAGACCCAGTACTTC.

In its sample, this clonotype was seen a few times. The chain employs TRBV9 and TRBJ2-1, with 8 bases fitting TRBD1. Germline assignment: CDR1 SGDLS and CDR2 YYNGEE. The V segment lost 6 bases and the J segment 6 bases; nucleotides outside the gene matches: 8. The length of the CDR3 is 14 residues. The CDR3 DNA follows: TGTGCCAGCAACCGACCGGACAGGGCCAATGAGCAGTTCTTC. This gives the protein CASNRPDRANEQFF. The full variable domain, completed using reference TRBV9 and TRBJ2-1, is DSGVTQTPKHLITATGQRVTLRCSPRSGDLSVYWYQQSLDQGLQFLIQYYNGEERAKGNILERFSAQQFPDLHSELNLSSLELGDSALYFCASNRPDRANEQFFGPGTRLTVL.

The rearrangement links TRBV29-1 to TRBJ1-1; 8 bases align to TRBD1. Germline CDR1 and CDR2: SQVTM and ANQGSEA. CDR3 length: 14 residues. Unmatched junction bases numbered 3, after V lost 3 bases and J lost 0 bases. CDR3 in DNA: TGCAGCGTTGAGGGGACAGGCCTGAACACTGAAGCTTTCTTT. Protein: CSVEGTGLNTEAFF.